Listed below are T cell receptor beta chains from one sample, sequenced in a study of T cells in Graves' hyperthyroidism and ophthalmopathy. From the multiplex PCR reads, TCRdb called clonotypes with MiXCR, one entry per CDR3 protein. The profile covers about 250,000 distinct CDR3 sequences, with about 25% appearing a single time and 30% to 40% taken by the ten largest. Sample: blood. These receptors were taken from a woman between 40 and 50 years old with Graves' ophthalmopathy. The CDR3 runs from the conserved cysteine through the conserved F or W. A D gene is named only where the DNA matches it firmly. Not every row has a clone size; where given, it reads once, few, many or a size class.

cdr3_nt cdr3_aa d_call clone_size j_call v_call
TGTGCCAGTAGTATAGGACTAGCGTTCTCCTACGAGCAGTACTTC CASSIGLAFSYEQYF TRBD2 NA TRBJ2-7 TRBV19
TGCAGTGCTAAGAGCGGGAGGGCCTCGGAAGAGACCCAGTACTTC CSAKSGRASEETQYF TRBD2 many TRBJ2-5 TRBV20-1
TGCGCCAGCAGCCAAGATTGGCCTAGCGGGAGTGGTGAGACCCAGTACTTC CASSQDWPSGSGETQYF TRBD2 many TRBJ2-5 TRBV4-1
TGTGCCAGCAGTTTATCCGGGACCGGACGGGATCAGCCCCAGCATTTT CASSLSGTGRDQPQHF NA many TRBJ1-5 TRBV12-3/TRBV12-4
TGCAGTGCTAGGGTCGAGCCCAACGTCCTGACTTTC CSARVEPNVLTF NA many TRBJ2-6 TRBV20-1
TGTGCCATCAGTGCGGGACAGGGGTCTCCTTTCTCCTACGAGCAGTACTTC CAISAGQGSPFSYEQYF TRBD1 many TRBJ2-7 TRBV10-3
TGTGCCAGCAGTGAGGGATTGTCAGCTTTCTTT CASSEGLSAFF NA many TRBJ1-1 TRBV19
TGCAGCGTTTTTGGGACTAGCGATTACGAGCAGTACTTC CSVFGTSDYEQYF TRBD2 many TRBJ2-7 TRBV29-1
TGTGCCAGCAGCATATCTAGCGGGCGAGGGGCCAACGTCCTGACTTTC CASSISSGRGANVLTF TRBD2 NA TRBJ2-6 TRBV11-2
TGTGCCAGCAGTTTAGAGGGAACGGGTCAGCCCCAGCATTTT CASSLEGTGQPQHF NA once TRBJ1-5 TRBV27
TGTGCTAGTGCCGGGAGCGGGAGGGCCCTTCCGCAGTACTTC CASAGSGRALPQYF TRBD2 many TRBJ2-7 TRBV12-5
TGTGCCAGCAGTAAGGGGGACCACACTGAAGCTTTCTTT CASSKGDHTEAFF NA many TRBJ1-1 TRBV25-1
TGTGCCAGCAGCAGAGACACAGGGATGAGCTCCTACGAGCAGTACTTC CASSRDTGMSSYEQYF NA NA TRBJ2-7 TRBV11-1
TGTGCCAGCAGCCAGTCTAGCGGGCAAACAGATACGCAGTATTTT CASSQSSGQTDTQYF TRBD2 few TRBJ2-3 TRBV3-1